These 12 T cell receptor beta chains were all obtained from the same sample, sequenced in a study of blood T cell repertoires in COVID-19. Clones were read by immunoSEQ multiplex PCR, and TCRdb kept only the in-frame ones, dropping some. This table holds roughly 410,000 clones, 80% to 90% found once. The sample comprised peripheral blood. The source is a woman aged 60-75 years with COVID-19, enrolled during active disease.

This chain uses TRBV5-1 with TRBJ2-7; 7 bases map to TRBD1. Germline V gene lookup returns CDR1 SGHRS and CDR2 YFSETQ. V gave up 2 bases and J gave up 2 bases; unmatched junction bases: 7. This CDR3 contains 15 residues. The DNA of the CDR3 is TGCGCCAGCAGCTTCACCGGGACAGAGACCTACGAGCAGTACTTC. Protein: CASSFTGTETYEQYF. The full variable domain, rest sourced from reference TRBV5-1 and TRBJ2-7, is KAGVTQTPRYLIKTRGQQVTLSCSPISGHRSVSWYQQTPGQGLQFLFEYFSETQRNKGNFPGRFSGRQFSNSRSEMNVSTLELGDSALYLCASSFTGTETYEQYFGPGTRLTVT.

Note on this clone: Relative to the germline gene, one junction end is altered; a read error may explain this. The chain combines TRBV9 with TRBJ2-1; D may be TRBD2 (7 bases). The CDR3 covers 15 residues. Germline V gives CDR1 SGDLS, CDR2 YYNGEE. The chain's CDR3 is CASSVGAGAYNEQFF. The CDR3 DNA reads as TGTGCCAGCAGCGTAGGGGCGGGGGCCTATAATGAGCAGTTCTTC.

J is TRBJ2-7 and V is TRBV28; TRBD1 matches 8 bases. The CDR3 covers 14 residues. V shed 7 bases, J shed 2 bases, and the junction held 7 bases outside the gene matches. Germline V gene lookup returns CDR1 MDHEN and CDR2 SYDVKM. The CDR3 DNA reads TGTGCCAGCACAACCGGGACAGGTGCCTACGAGCAGTACTTC. Its protein product is CASTTGTGAYEQYF.

J is TRBJ2-2 and V is TRBV2; 8 bases fit TRBD2. Losses at the gene ends were 4 bases for V and 6 bases for J; bases not matched to a gene: 16. The CDR3 loop spans 18 amino acids. CDR1 and CDR2 from the germline V gene are SNHLY and FYNNEI. This chain's CDR3 is CASSGRGVSITLPGELFF. The CDR3 region has the DNA TGTGCCAGCAGTGGGCGGGGGGTGTCTATTACCCTGCCCGGGGAGCTGTTTTTT.

This clone was seen only a few times. This chain joins TRBV2 and TRBJ2-7, with TRBD2 matching 8 bases. Per the germline V gene, CDR1 is SNHLY and CDR2 is FYNNEI. After removal of 3 bases from V and 9 bases from J, the junction contained 10 bases not matched to a gene. The CDR3 consists of 14 residues. CDR3 bases: TGTGCCAGCAGTGAGGTGACTAGCGCCATAGGGCAGTACTTC. This gives the protein CASSEVTSAIGQYF.

The chain carries TRBV5-5 and TRBJ2-7; maybe TRBD2 (5 bases). V lost 0 bases and J 2 bases, leaving 9 bases between the germline ends. This CDR3 has 14 residues. Per the germline V gene, CDR1 is SGHKS and CDR2 is YYEKEE (reference sequence). The CDR3 DNA follows: TGTGCCAGCAGCTTGGTGGCGGGTACCTACGAGCAGTACTTC. It codes for CASSLVAGTYEQYF.

The chain links TRBV11-3 to TRBJ2-6; 8 positions agree with TRBD2. With 5 bases clipped from V and 1 base from J, the junction kept 7 bases outside the gene matches. CDR1 SGHNT and CDR2 YENEEA come from the germline V gene. This CDR3 comprises 17 residues. CDR3 nucleotides: TGTGCCAGCAGCCGCCAGCGGGGGAGGTCTGGGGCCAACGTCCTGACTTTC. It is translated as CASSRQRGRSGANVLTF.

The V call is TRBV19, the J call TRBJ2-3; D possibly corresponds to TRBD2 (5 bases). The germline V gene has CDR1 LNHDA and CDR2 SQIVND (reference sequence). The CDR3 covers 13 residues. V dropped 2 bases and J dropped 6 bases, with 9 bases sitting between them. The CDR3 nucleotides read TGTGCCAGTAGTATACTAGCCGGTGATACGCAGTATTTT. This gives the protein CASSILAGDTQYF.

The chain uses TRBV12-3 or TRBV12-4 and TRBJ1-2, with a possible D match to TRBD1 (6 bases). Trimming took off 4 bases at V and 3 bases at J, with 6 bases between the two ends. The CDR3 extends over 12 amino acids. The CDR3 reads CASSYRDYGYTF. CDR3 sequence (DNA): TGTGCCAGCAGTTACAGGGACTATGGCTACACCTTC.

This clone was seen a handful of times. CDR3 residues: CASSYERGIAYGYTF. CDR3 nucleotide sequence: TGTGCCAGCAGTTACGAGCGGGGGATCGCGTATGGCTACACCTTC. J is TRBJ1-2 and V is TRBV6-2 or TRBV6-3; maybe TRBD1 (5 bases). V was clipped by 2 bases and J by 5 bases, with 15 bases between them. The length of the CDR3 is 15 residues. CDR1 MNHEY and CDR2 SVGEGT come from the germline V gene.

This clone was counted a few times. The chain links TRBV11-2 to TRBJ1-5, with 8 bases identical to TRBD1. Germline values: CDR1 SGHAT, CDR2 FQNNGV. The V segment lost 5 bases and the J segment 7 bases; nucleotides outside the gene matches: 10. There are 15 residues in the CDR3. The CDR3 protein is CASSEGRGPEQPQHF. CDR3 sequence (DNA): TGTGCCAGCAGCGAGGGCAGGGGGCCGGAACAGCCCCAGCATTTT. Full variable domain (remainder filled in from reference TRBV11-2 and TRBJ1-5): EAGVAQSPRYKIIEKRQSVAFWCNPISGHATLYWYQQILGQGPKLLIQFQNNGVVDDSQLPKDRFSAERLKGVDSTLKIQPAKLEDSAVYLCASSEGRGPEQPQHFGDGTRLSIL.

The chain recombines TRBV27 with TRBJ2-7; 7 bases are a match to TRBD1. In germline, CDR1 is MNHEY, CDR2 SMNVEV (reference sequence). V lost 0 bases and J lost 0; bases outside the gene matches: 11. The CDR3 is 18 amino acids. The CDR3 DNA reads TGTGCCAGCAGTTTATCGAGGGGGCTCCGGACCAACTCCTACGAGCAGTACTTC. Protein sequence: CASSLSRGLRTNSYEQYF.